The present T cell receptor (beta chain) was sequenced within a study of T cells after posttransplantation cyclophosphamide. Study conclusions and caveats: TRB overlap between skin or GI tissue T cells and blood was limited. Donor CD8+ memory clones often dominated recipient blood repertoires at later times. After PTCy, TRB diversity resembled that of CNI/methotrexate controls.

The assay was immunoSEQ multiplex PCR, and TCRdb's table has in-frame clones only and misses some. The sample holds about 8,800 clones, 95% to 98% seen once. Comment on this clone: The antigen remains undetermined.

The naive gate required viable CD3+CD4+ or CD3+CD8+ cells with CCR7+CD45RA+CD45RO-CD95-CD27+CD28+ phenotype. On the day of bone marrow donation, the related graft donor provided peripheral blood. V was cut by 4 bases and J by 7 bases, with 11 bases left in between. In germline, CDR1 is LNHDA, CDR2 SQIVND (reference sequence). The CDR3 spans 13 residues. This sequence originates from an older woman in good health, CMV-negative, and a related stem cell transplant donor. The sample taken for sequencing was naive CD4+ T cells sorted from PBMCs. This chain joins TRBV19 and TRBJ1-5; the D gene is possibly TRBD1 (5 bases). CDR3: CASSRGGGQPQHF. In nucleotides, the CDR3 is TGTGCCAGTAGTAGGGGTGGGGGGCAGCCCCAGCATTTT.